Listed here are 14 T cell receptor beta chains from one sample, sequenced in a study of blood T cell repertoires in COVID-19. Sequencing was performed with immunoSEQ multiplex PCR; in TCRdb, only in-frame clones are kept and a portion is missing. The sample carries 55,000 to 80,000 clones, approximately 78% recorded once. Sequences were obtained from peripheral blood. These receptors came from a human donor in a cohort sampled during active COVID-19.

The chain links TRBV28 to TRBJ1-1; maybe TRBD1 (6 bases). The CDR3 spans 17 residues. CDR1 is MDHEN and CDR2 is SYDVKM in the germline V gene. V lost 2 bases and J 6 bases, leaving 22 bases between the germline ends. In nucleotides, the CDR3 is TGTGCCAGCAGTTTAGTTTCTTATGGGGGCGGAGCCTCTGAAGCTTTCTTT. Translated: CASSLVSYGGGASEAFF.

The chain links TRBV10-2 to TRBJ2-1; maybe TRBD1 (6 bases). The CDR3 totals 16 residues. V shed 2 bases and J shed 7 bases, with 18 bases lying between them. CDR1 and CDR2 from the germline V gene are WSHSY and SAAADI. The CDR3 loop is CASSEATGTTKNEQFF. The CDR3 coding sequence is TGCGCCAGCAGTGAGGCAACCGGGACAACCAAGAATGAGCAGTTCTTC.

The gene calls are TRBV12-3 or TRBV12-4 and TRBJ2-7; 8 nucleotides agree with TRBD1. CDR3 size: 12 residues. Trimming removed 6 bases from V and 5 bases from J; junction bases left unmatched: 3. CDR3 coding DNA: TGTGCCAGCAGATTGACAGGGGACGAGCAGTACTTC. Protein product: CASRLTGDEQYF.

V usage is TRBV11-2 and J usage is TRBJ2-5; TRBD2 matches 8 bases. Trimming at V came to 5 bases and at J to 3 bases, leaving 8 bases not matched to a gene. CDR1 SGHAT and CDR2 FQNNGV come from the germline V gene. The CDR3 sequence is 15 residues long. In DNA form, the CDR3 reads TGTGCCAGCAGCAGACTCGGGGGGGACGAAGAGACCCAGTACTTC. Amino acid sequence: CASSRLGGDEETQYF.

The V and J genes are TRBV3-1 (or the pseudogene TRBV3-2) and TRBJ1-1, with D possibly matching TRBD1 (6 bases). From germline, CDR1 is LGHDT and CDR2 YNNKEL (reference sequence). Trimming removed 3 bases from V and 3 bases from J, with 20 bases in between. The CDR3 contains 17 residues. The CDR3 DNA sequence: TGTGCCAGCAGCCAGGCACTGGGGGCAGGGATATACACTGAAGCTTTCTTT. Encoded protein: CASSQALGAGIYTEAFF.

This rearrangement joins TRBV25-1 to TRBJ2-1; D gene unclear. Trimming took off 4 bases at V and 5 bases at J, with 3 bases between the two ends. This CDR3 contains 11 residues. Germline V CDR1 and CDR2: MGHDK, SYGVNS. The CDR3 nucleotides read TGTGCCAGCAGTGCCAACAATGAGCAGTTCTTC. Its protein is CASSANNEQFF.

This clone has only one observation. This rearrangement joins TRBV5-4 to TRBJ2-3; maybe TRBD1 (5 bases). CDR1 is SGHNT, CDR2 YYREEE, per germline (reference sequence). CDR3 length equals 15 residues. V lost 4 bases and J 3 bases, leaving 15 bases between the germline ends. Here the CDR3 DNA reads TGTGCCAGCAGCCCGACAGTGCGGTTGACAGATACGCAGTATTTT. Translated, it gives CASSPTVRLTDTQYF.

The chain carries TRBV6-1 and TRBJ1-5; 9 positions match TRBD1. The V and J ends lost 3 bases and 7 bases, in that order; junction bases with no gene match: 16. This CDR3 is 18 amino acids long. CDR1 is MNHNS and CDR2 is SASEGT in the germline V gene. The CDR3 here is CASSDLPVDRGWGQPQHF. CDR3 DNA: TGTGCCAGCAGTGATCTGCCCGTGGACAGGGGTTGGGGACAGCCCCAGCATTTT.

This clone has a single count. This chain links TRBV10-3 with TRBJ2-1; 10 nucleotides match TRBD2. This CDR3 has 15 residues. V shed 10 bases and J 7 bases; nucleotides not matched to a gene: 13. Germline assignment: CDR1 ENHRY and CDR2 SYGVKD. CDR3 protein: CATSTRTSGLNEQFF. CDR3 bases: TGTGCCACCTCTACGAGGACTAGCGGCCTTAATGAGCAGTTCTTC.

V and J are TRBV30 and TRBJ1-1; 7 nucleotides agree with TRBD1. J gave up 0 bases and V 4 bases, and 11 bases lay outside the gene matches. The CDR3 has 16 amino acids. CDR1 is GTSNPN, CDR2 SVGIG, per germline (reference sequence). CDR3 bases: TGTGCCTGGACCCGCACCGGGACAGCGATGAACACTGAAGCTTTCTTT. It is translated as CAWTRTGTAMNTEAFF.

This clone was recorded many times. This sequence joins TRBV3-1 (or the pseudogene TRBV3-2) and TRBJ2-5; D not resolved. The length of the CDR3 is 19 residues. Germline CDR1 and CDR2: LGHDT and YNNKEL (reference sequence). Trimming shortened V by 1 base and J by 2 bases, and 23 bases separated the two germline ends. The CDR3 sequence is CASSQAASFVLAAQETQYF. CDR3 sequence (DNA): TGTGCCAGCAGCCAAGCCGCAAGCTTTGTGTTGGCGGCACAAGAGACCCAGTACTTC.

The V gene is TRBV6-5, the J gene TRBJ1-5; TRBD1 is a possible D gene (5 bases). Per germline, CDR1 MNHEY and CDR2 SVGAGI. The CDR3 extends over 12 amino acids. V dropped 2 bases and J dropped 9 bases, with 8 bases sitting between them. CDR3 region: CASSYRGGPQHF. DNA for the CDR3: TGTGCCAGCAGTTACAGGGGTGGGCCCCAGCATTTT.

This chain uses TRBV7-8 with TRBJ1-5; 8 bases map to TRBD1. Germline values: CDR1 SGHVS, CDR2 FQNEAQ. CDR3 size: 15 residues. V lost 5 bases and J lost 7; bases outside the gene matches: 10. The CDR3 coding sequence is TGTGCCAGCAGCCCCAGGGACAGGAATAACCAGCCCCAGCATTTT. Residues: CASSPRDRNNQPQHF.

The V call is TRBV6-5, the J call TRBJ1-1, with 7 nucleotides matching TRBD1. Germline values: CDR1 MNHEY, CDR2 SVGAGI. J lost 11 bases, V lost 9 bases, and 6 bases had no gene match. The CDR3 is made up of 10 amino acids. CDR3 sequence reads: CASGDRVAFF. As DNA, the CDR3 is TGTGCCAGTGGCGACAGGGTGGCTTTCTTT.